The 21 T cell receptor beta chains reported below all come from one sample, sequenced in a study of Ad26.COV2.S vaccination and SARS-CoV-2 variants (dated by TCRdb to the early 2020s). Libraries were prepared through the immunoSEQ multiplex PCR assay. What TCRdb holds here is the immuneACCESS table cut down to in-frame rearrangements. Part of the clones is not present; checked against another copy, under half of the missing clones reflect an unresolved V gene, and the others are unexplained. The sample includes about 350,000 clones, with over 75% observed a single time. The top ten constitute about 3% of the sample. The treatment or condition tag for this specimen amounts to: roughly 19 received Ad26.COV2.S at low or high dose, single or two shots; roughly five received placebo; per-sample allocation not given. Repertoires of vaccine and placebo recipients were sequenced from samples collected on day 63 after the first injection.

The source material was peripheral blood, sampled in a trial of Ad26.COV2.S vaccine versus placebo. Source of these receptors: a person between 18 and 65 years old who received the Ad26.COV2.S COVID-19 vaccine or a placebo.

CDR3 nucleotides: TGTGCCAGCATCCGGGACAGGACCGAAGAGACCCAGTACTTC. Its translation: CASIRDRTEETQYF. This rearrangement joins TRBV6-5 to TRBJ2-5; 8 bases align to TRBD1. Germline V gene sequence: CDR1 MNHEY, CDR2 SVGAGI. This CDR3 contains 14 residues. Unmatched junction bases numbered 7, after V lost 7 bases and J lost 3 bases.

CDR3 sequence reads: CASSRSYGYTF. The CDR3 DNA is TGTGCCAGCAGCCGTAGCTATGGCTACACCTTC. The rearrangement joins TRBV3-1 (or the pseudogene TRBV3-2) to TRBJ1-2; D is undetermined. CDR3 length: 11 amino acids. In germline, CDR1 is LGHDT, CDR2 YNNKEL (reference sequence). V shed 4 bases and J shed 4 bases, with 4 bases lying between them.

This clone was counted once. The V call is TRBV4-3, the J call TRBJ2-5; D assignment may be TRBD1 or TRBD2 (5 bases each). V was clipped by 0 bases and J by 4 bases, with 15 bases between them. This CDR3 is 16 amino acids long. Germline values: CDR1 LGHNA, CDR2 YSLEER. CDR3 sequence reads: CASSQEFGAWGETQYF. Written as DNA, the CDR3 is TGCGCCAGCAGCCAAGAGTTCGGGGCCTGGGGAGAGACCCAGTACTTC.

The chain employs TRBV19 and TRBJ2-2, with no clear D. Trimming took 3 bases from V and 4 from J, leaving 18 bases between them. The CDR3 is 17 amino acids. Per the germline V gene, CDR1 is LNHDA and CDR2 is SQIVND (reference sequence). CDR3 residues: CASSIPALKGGTGELFF. The CDR3 DNA follows: TGTGCCAGTAGTATCCCCGCGTTAAAGGGCGGCACCGGGGAGCTGTTTTTT.

CDR3: CASSPRTGDFHNEQFF. The CDR3 bases are TGTGCCAGCAGCCCCCGGACAGGGGATTTTCACAATGAGCAGTTCTTC. The chain carries TRBV3-1 (or the pseudogene TRBV3-2) and TRBJ2-1; TRBD1 matches 9 bases. V lost 4 bases to trimming and J lost 5 bases; unmatched junction nucleotides: 9. The CDR3 consists of 16 residues. CDR1 and CDR2 from the germline V gene are LGHDT and YNNKEL (reference sequence).

This chain joins TRBV19 and TRBJ1-1; D perhaps matches TRBD1 (6 bases). With 0 bases removed from V and 1 base from J, the gap between germline ends came to 12 bases. Per the germline V gene, CDR1 is LNHDA and CDR2 is SQIVND (reference sequence). The CDR3 consists of 16 residues. The DNA of the CDR3 is TGTGCCAGTAGTATAGACAGGGGAACCCCGAACACTGAAGCTTTCTTT. Translated: CASSIDRGTPNTEAFF.

This clone showed up just once. The rearrangement uses TRBV18 and TRBJ2-7; no definite D call. This CDR3 is built from 11 residues. Trimming left V 6 bases short and J 7 bases short, with 10 bases between. Germline V gene data show CDR1 as KGHSH and CDR2 as LQKENI. The CDR3 DNA follows: TGTGCCAGCTCCCTGCCTGGGGAGCAGTACTTC. Its protein product is CASSLPGEQYF.

Here the CDR3 reads CAWSFGGAYEQYF. The CDR3 region has the DNA TGTGCCTGGAGCTTTGGGGGGGCCTACGAGCAGTACTTC. J is TRBJ2-7 and V is TRBV30, with TRBD2 matching over 7 bases. V gave up 3 bases and J gave up 2 bases; unmatched junction bases: 4. Germline CDR1 and CDR2: GTSNPN and SVGIG (reference sequence). CDR3 length: 13 residues.

The rearrangement joins TRBV18 to TRBJ2-3; D is unresolved. Trimming stripped 2 bases from V and 4 bases from J, with 4 bases between. Germline CDR1 KGHSH, CDR2 LQKENI. This CDR3 comprises 12 residues. DNA for the CDR3: TGTGCCAGCTCACCAATGGCAGATACGCAGTATTTT. It yields the protein CASSPMADTQYF.

The chain combines TRBV4-2 with TRBJ2-7, with 12 bases matching TRBD2. The germline V gene has CDR1 LGHNA and CDR2 YNFKEQ. The V gene end was trimmed by 1 base and the J gene end by 4 bases; junction bases not matched to a gene: 5. This CDR3 has 16 residues. In DNA form, the CDR3 reads TGTGCCAGCAGCCAAGCTGCGACTAGCGGGGGTTACGAGCAGTACTTC. Translated, it gives CASSQAATSGGYEQYF.

The chain carries TRBV4-2 and TRBJ1-1; D perhaps matches TRBD1 (5 bases). Germline CDR1 reads LGHNA; CDR2 reads YNFKEQ. The CDR3 consists of 14 residues. V was trimmed by 0 bases and J by 3 bases, leaving 8 bases between them. For the CDR3, the DNA is TGTGCCAGCAGCCAAGATCAAGGGGACACTGAAGCTTTCTTT. This sequence encodes CASSQDQGDTEAFF.

This chain connects TRBV3-1 (or the pseudogene TRBV3-2) to TRBJ1-2; tentative D call: TRBD1 (6 bases). CDR1 is LGHDT and CDR2 is YNNKEL in the germline V gene (reference sequence). The length of the CDR3 is 14 residues. V was cut by 4 bases and J by 3 bases, with 12 bases left in between. In DNA, the CDR3 is TGTGCCAGCAGCCGACGGCCAGGGGACTATGGCTACACCTTC. It yields the protein CASSRRPGDYGYTF.

The chain employs TRBV7-6 and TRBJ2-5, with 8 positions matching TRBD2. This CDR3 comprises 15 residues. Germline V gene sequence: CDR1 SGHVS, CDR2 FNYEAQ. J was trimmed by 4 bases and V by 2 bases; bases with no gene match: 6. The CDR3 region is CASSLFPSGSETQYF. The CDR3 coding sequence is TGTGCCAGCAGCTTATTCCCTAGCGGGTCAGAGACCCAGTACTTC.

This sequence joins TRBV6-6 and TRBJ2-7, with TRBD2 matching 13 bases. V shed 5 bases and J 5 bases; nucleotides not matched to a gene: 12. The CDR3 length is 17 residues. Germline V lookup: CDR1 MNHNY, CDR2 SVGAGI (reference sequence). CDR3 residues: CASSRTTSGGAFHEQYF. In nucleotides, the CDR3 is TGTGCCAGCAGTCGGACTACTAGCGGGGGGGCCTTTCACGAGCAGTACTTC.

This sequence joins TRBV12-3 or TRBV12-4 and TRBJ2-1; D gene unclear. This CDR3 has 11 amino acids. V shed 2 bases and J shed 9 bases, with 5 bases lying between them. CDR3 loop: CASSLRAEQFF. The CDR3, as DNA: TGTGCCAGCAGTTTACGCGCTGAGCAGTTCTTC.

This clone was counted only a few times. The chain combines TRBV7-6 with TRBJ1-6; D is ambiguous. Trimming removed 6 bases at V and 6 bases at J, with 12 bases between. This CDR3 has 14 residues. Germline assignment: CDR1 SGHVS and CDR2 FNYEAQ. CDR3: CASSNSPGNSPLHF. The CDR3, as DNA: TGTGCCAGCAGTAACTCGCCGGGTAATTCACCCCTCCACTTT.

The DNA of the CDR3 is TGTGCCAGCAGATCAGGGGGGGGCTACACCTTC. It specifies CASRSGGGYTF. V gene TRBV12-3 or TRBV12-4 combines with J gene TRBJ1-2, with 7 positions matching TRBD1. The V gene end was trimmed by 6 bases and the J gene end by 8 bases; junction bases not matched to a gene: 3. The CDR3 spans 11 residues.

The chain links TRBV7-8 to TRBJ1-1, with D unresolved. V was cut by 1 base and J by 7 bases, with 13 bases left in between. CDR1 and CDR2 (germline): SGHVS, FQNEAQ. CDR3 length: 14 amino acids. CDR3 amino acids: CASSLGPDWDEAFF. CDR3 nucleotide sequence: TGTGCCAGCAGCTTAGGACCGGATTGGGATGAAGCTTTCTTT.

This chain joins TRBV5-1 and TRBJ1-2; D perhaps matches TRBD1 (6 bases). The CDR3 extends over 14 amino acids. Trimming took off 0 bases at V and 5 bases at J, with 11 bases between the two ends. Germline CDR1 and CDR2: SGHRS and YFSETQ. The CDR3 loop reads CASSLAEGGYGYTF. CDR3 sequence (DNA): TGCGCCAGCAGCTTGGCGGAGGGGGGGTATGGCTACACCTTC.

This clone was recorded once. The gene calls are TRBV2 and TRBJ1-4; D perhaps matches TRBD1 (5 bases). V shed 2 bases and J shed 17 bases, with 12 bases lying between them. This CDR3 has 11 residues. Germline CDR1 and CDR2: SNHLY and FYNNEI. The CDR3 bases are TGTGCCAGCAGTGAAAGTCCTGGGGGTTTTTTT. It is translated as CASSESPGGFF.

The V call is TRBV3-1 (or the pseudogene TRBV3-2), the J call TRBJ2-7; D gene unclear. Trimming took off 4 bases at V and 0 bases at J, with 19 bases between the two ends. The CDR3 runs 17 residues. Germline CDR1 LGHDT, CDR2 YNNKEL (reference sequence). This CDR3 is CASSPIFTDPPSYEQYF. The CDR3 nucleotides read TGTGCCAGCAGCCCAATCTTCACCGACCCTCCCTCCTACGAGCAGTACTTC.